What follows are 14 T cell receptor beta chains derived from one specimen sequenced in a study of spatial heterogeneity in lung cancer. One entry per CDR3 protein results from TCRdb running MiXCR on the 5' RACE reads. The table lists around 63,000 distinct CDR3 sequences, approximately 8% of them singletons. Time point noted: sample taken at primary tumor resection. Whole RNA, which was extracted from tumor, nontumor lung tissue or frozen PBMC, was sequenced without any cell sorting. The specimen comprised PBMCs, sampled at surgery. These receptors came from a female donor with early-stage non-small cell lung cancer.

The chain has TRBV5-4 and TRBJ2-7; possibly TRBD2 for D (6 bases). CDR3 size: 16 residues. Trimming stripped 2 bases from V and 1 base from J, with 16 bases between. Germline V gene data show CDR1 as SGHNT and CDR2 as YYREEE (reference sequence). DNA for the CDR3: TGTGCCAGCAGCTTAGCCCCCGGGGGACGTTCCTACGAGCAGTACTTC. It translates to CASSLAPGGRSYEQYF.

This clonotype was counted at least ten times. This chain joins TRBV24-1 and TRBJ1-2, with TRBD1 as a possible D gene (5 bases). V was cut by 3 bases and J by 8 bases, with 18 bases left in between. CDR1 is KGHDR and CDR2 is SFDVKD in the germline V gene. The CDR3 loop spans 15 amino acids. Here the CDR3 DNA reads TGTGCCACCAGTGATCCTGGGATACAGGCATCCGGCTACACCTTC. Protein product: CATSDPGIQASGYTF.

This clonotype has a handful of counts. V gene TRBV12-3 or TRBV12-4 combines with J gene TRBJ1-3, with D unresolved. The ends were cut back, 6 bases at V and 2 bases at J, with 8 bases in the middle. The CDR3 consists of 13 residues. The DNA of the CDR3 is TGTGCCAGCAGACCCAGTACTGGAAACACCATATATTTT. It specifies CASRPSTGNTIYF.

The chain has TRBV14 and TRBJ2-4; D may be TRBD1 (5 bases). The germline V gene encodes CDR1 SGHDN and CDR2 FVKESK. Trimming stripped 3 bases from V and 0 bases from J, with 12 bases between. This CDR3 contains 16 residues. DNA of the CDR3: TGTGCCAGCAGCCAGCAGGGATTAATAGCCAAAAACATTCAGTACTTC. Its protein product is CASSQQGLIAKNIQYF.

The table lists this clonotype with many counts. This sequence joins TRBV12-3 or TRBV12-4 and TRBJ2-1; D possibly corresponds to TRBD2 (6 bases). V was clipped by 7 bases and J by 6 bases, with 19 bases between them. The CDR3 spans 15 residues. The CDR3 here is CASTSGTGAVNEQFF. In nucleotides, the CDR3 is TGTGCCAGCACCTCAGGAACGGGAGCCGTCAATGAGCAGTTCTTC.

This clonotype has only a few counts. V usage is TRBV12-3 or TRBV12-4 and J usage is TRBJ1-1; no firm D call. V dropped 5 bases and J dropped 4 bases, with 8 bases sitting between them. CDR3 length equals 12 residues. CDR3 loop: CASSPLRTEAFF. The CDR3, as DNA: TGTGCCAGCAGTCCATTACGCACTGAAGCTTTCTTT.

This clonotype has just a few counts. This rearrangement joins TRBV12-3 or TRBV12-4 to TRBJ2-5; D is possibly TRBD1 or TRBD2 (5 bases each). The CDR3 loop spans 15 amino acids. The V gene lost 3 bases and the J gene lost 1 base, with 12 bases spanning the gap. CDR3 DNA: TGTGCCAGCAGTTTCATCCGGGGCCTCCAAGAGACCCAGTACTTC. Amino acids: CASSFIRGLQETQYF.

This clonotype was recorded at least ten times. The V call is TRBV29-1, the J call TRBJ2-4; 10 bases agree with TRBD2. Trimming took 4 bases from V and 7 from J; bases not matched to a gene: 10. The germline V gene encodes CDR1 SQVTM and CDR2 ANQGSEA. There are 15 residues in the CDR3. The CDR3 spells CSVVLAGKIMNIQYF. The CDR3 DNA is TGCAGCGTTGTACTAGCGGGAAAAATCATGAACATTCAGTACTTC.

This clonotype has a count of ten or more. V gene TRBV12-3 or TRBV12-4 combines with J gene TRBJ1-1; D perhaps matches TRBD1 (6 bases). The V end lost 6 bases, the J end lost 5 bases, and 10 bases lay between the germline ends. The CDR3 is 12 residues long. The CDR3 nucleotides are TGTGCCAGCAGACAGGGTAATACTGAAGCTTTCTTT. Translating gives CASRQGNTEAFF.

The chain couples TRBV6-1 to TRBJ2-1; 11 bases match TRBD2. Germline values: CDR1 MNHNS, CDR2 SASEGT. This CDR3 is 18 amino acids long. Trimming removed 0 bases from V and 2 bases from J; junction bases left unmatched: 6. CDR3 residues: CASSEASLAGVPYNEQFF. The CDR3 region has the DNA TGTGCCAGCAGTGAAGCGTCACTAGCGGGAGTCCCCTACAATGAGCAGTTCTTC.

This clonotype was detected many times. The chain joins TRBV24-1 to TRBJ2-7; D is unclear. The germline gives CDR1 KGHDR, CDR2 SFDVKD. This CDR3 has 11 amino acids. V was cut by 10 bases and J by 4 bases, with 10 bases left in between. CDR3 DNA sequence: TGTGCCACTTACACCGGGTACGAGCAGTACGTC. This translates into CATYTGYEQYV.

The sample holds many counts of this clonotype. The chain links TRBV28 to TRBJ2-1, with TRBD2 matching over 13 bases. Germline CDR1 is MDHEN and CDR2 is SYDVKM. The V segment lost 3 bases and the J segment 9 bases; nucleotides outside the gene matches: 5. CDR3 length: 15 amino acids. The CDR3 nucleotides read TGTGCCAGCAGTTTTACTAGCGGGAGGGTAGGTGAGCAGTTCTTC. Its protein product is CASSFTSGRVGEQFF.

V usage is TRBV6-1 and J usage is TRBJ2-3, with 9 nucleotides matching TRBD1. The germline V gene has CDR1 MNHNS and CDR2 SASEGT. The J segment lost 4 bases and the V segment lost 4 bases, leaving 3 bases of the junction unmatched. The CDR3 runs 14 residues. The CDR3 loop reads CASSGTGVPDTQYF. The CDR3 DNA is TGTGCCAGCAGTGGGACAGGGGTCCCAGATACGCAGTATTTT.

This clonotype was counted ten times or more. The CDR3 DNA follows: TGTGCCAGCAGACGGACAGTAGGAAACTACGAGCAGTACGTC. As protein: CASRRTVGNYEQYV. This chain joins TRBV6-6 and TRBJ2-7; perhaps TRBD1 as D (6 bases). Per germline, CDR1 MNHNY and CDR2 SVGAGI (reference sequence). The CDR3 has 14 residues. The V end was cut by 6 bases, the J end by 3 bases, with 15 bases between.